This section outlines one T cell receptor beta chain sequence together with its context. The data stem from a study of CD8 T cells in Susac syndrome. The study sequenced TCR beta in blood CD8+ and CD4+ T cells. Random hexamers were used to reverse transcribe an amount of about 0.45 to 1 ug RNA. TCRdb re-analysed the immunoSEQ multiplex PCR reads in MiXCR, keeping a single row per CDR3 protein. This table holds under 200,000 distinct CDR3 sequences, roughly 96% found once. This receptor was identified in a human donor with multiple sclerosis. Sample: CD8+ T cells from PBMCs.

CDR3 region: CSARDLAHFITDTQYF. CDR3 DNA: TGCAGTGCTAGAGATTTAGCACACTTTATCACAGATACGCAGTATTTT. This sequence joins TRBV20-1 and TRBJ2-3; D not resolved. V lost 0 bases to trimming and J lost 2 bases, with 15 bases between them. Germline V gene sequence: CDR1 DFQATT, CDR2 SNEGSKA (reference sequence). This CDR3 spans 16 amino acids.